The 21 T cell receptor beta chains reported below all come from one sample, sequenced in a study of cytomegalovirus exposure and HLA in healthy donors. Primers for the PCR totalled 60 Vbeta and 13 Jbeta. Assay used: immunoSEQ multiplex PCR; TCRdb lists only in-frame clones, some missing. The sample shows 150,000 to 200,000 clones, roughly 10% of them seen only once. Sequenced input: PBMCs. All receptors come from a woman aged 30 to 39 in good health and CMV-seropositive.

The rearrangement links TRBV2 to TRBJ2-3, with 12 bases that match TRBD2. The trim removed 6 bases at V and 3 bases at J, leaving 4 bases unmatched. The CDR3 is 15 amino acids. CDR1 is SNHLY and CDR2 is FYNNEI in the germline V gene. For the CDR3, the DNA is TGTGCCAGCAGCCCGACTAGCGGGAGAACAGATACGCAGTATTTT. Residues: CASSPTSGRTDTQYF.

V and J are TRBV6-1 and TRBJ1-1, with a weak D call TRBD1 (6 bases). Trimming took 6 bases from V and 0 from J, leaving 11 bases between them. This CDR3 contains 14 residues. In germline, CDR1 is MNHNS, CDR2 SASEGT. The CDR3 loop is CASRGTFMNTEAFF. The DNA for the CDR3 is TGTGCCAGCAGAGGGACATTCATGAACACTGAAGCTTTCTTT.

This clone was detected a few times. CDR3 nucleotide sequence: TGTGCCAGTACCCTGGGACAGGGAGTGGGTTATAGCAATCAGCCCCAGCATTTT. It yields the protein CASTLGQGVGYSNQPQHF. The chain carries TRBV19 and TRBJ1-5, with 9 positions matching TRBD1. CDR3 length equals 18 residues. J lost 0 bases, V lost 7 bases, and 13 bases had no gene match. Germline V CDR1 and CDR2: LNHDA, SQIVND (reference sequence).

This chain uses TRBV19 with TRBJ2-7; D may be TRBD1 (6 bases). The CDR3 covers 14 residues. Germline lookup yields CDR1 LNHDA and CDR2 SQIVND (reference sequence). The ends were cut back, 4 bases at V and 0 bases at J, with 10 bases in the middle. CDR3 bases: TGTGCCAGTAGTAGACAGGTTAGCTCCTACGAGCAGTACTTC. This encodes CASSRQVSSYEQYF.

The chain uses TRBV7-3 and TRBJ2-3, with a weak D call TRBD2 (5 bases). The germline V and J ends were trimmed by 2 bases and 3 bases, with 18 bases remaining between them. This CDR3 contains 17 residues. The germline V gene has CDR1 SGHTA and CDR2 FQGTGA. The CDR3 coding sequence is TGTGCCAGCAGCTTAGCTGGACGGGAAGTGTGGACAGATACGCAGTATTTT. Amino acids: CASSLAGREVWTDTQYF.

This clone occurred once. The rearrangement joins TRBV27 to TRBJ2-1; D uncertain. V was clipped by 2 bases and J by 0 bases, with 11 bases between them. In germline, CDR1 is MNHEY, CDR2 SMNVEV (reference sequence). The CDR3 has 16 amino acids. The CDR3 coding sequence is TGTGCCAGCAGTTTAGGTTGGGCCAGCTCCTACAATGAGCAGTTCTTC. It codes for CASSLGWASSYNEQFF.

This clone appeared a few times. The CDR3: CASSPLKGVGAEAFF. CDR3 nucleotide sequence: TGTGCCAGCTCACCCCTCAAAGGGGTCGGCGCTGAAGCTTTCTTT. The V call is TRBV18, the J call TRBJ1-1; D is perhaps TRBD1 (5 bases). Germline V gene data show CDR1 as KGHSH and CDR2 as LQKENI. The CDR3 totals 15 residues. Deletions cut 3 bases from V and 6 bases from J, with 17 bases between.

This clone was found a few times. The genes are TRBV10-2 and TRBJ1-1, with 9 bases that match TRBD1. J gave up 6 bases and V 8 bases, and 16 bases lay outside the gene matches. This CDR3 has 16 residues. Germline lookup yields CDR1 WSHSY and CDR2 SAAADI. The CDR3 nucleotides read TGCGCCAGCCGGACTCTACGACAGGGGGATGGCTCTGAAGCTTTCTTT. Translation: CASRTLRQGDGSEAFF.

This clone was seen a few times. The chain recombines TRBV4-1 with TRBJ1-1, with unresolved D. The CDR3 has 13 amino acids. From germline, CDR1 is MGHRA and CDR2 YSYEKL. V gave up 1 base and J gave up 2 bases, with 5 bases separating them. The CDR3 is CASSQVSNTEAFF. The DNA of the CDR3 is TGCGCCAGCAGCCAAGTATCTAACACTGAAGCTTTCTTT.

In this sample, this clone turned up a few times. The chain links TRBV7-9 to TRBJ2-5; possibly TRBD2 for D (5 bases). The J call may be in error: the DNA end matches TRBJ2-7 better. This CDR3 comprises 15 residues. CDR1 SEHNR and CDR2 FQNEAQ come from the germline V gene (reference sequence). The CDR3 sequence: CASSPRVGVRYEQYF. The CDR3 region has the DNA TGTGCCAGCAGCCCCCGAGTGGGAGTACGGTACGAGCAGTACTTC.

This clone was counted only a few times. The junction does not match germline at one end; this may be a read error. V usage is TRBV7-9 and J usage is TRBJ2-1; TRBD1 is a possible D gene (6 bases). The V gene's germline CDR1 is SEHNR and CDR2 FQNEAQ (reference sequence). This CDR3 contains 14 residues. Here the CDR3 DNA reads TGTGCCAGCAGCTTAACGAGTGGTCAGGGGATAAGGATCTTC. Translating gives CASSLTSGQGIRIF.

This clone appeared a few times. This chain uses TRBV19 with TRBJ2-2; weak D call: TRBD2 (5 bases). This CDR3 comprises 13 residues. The V gene's germline CDR1 is LNHDA and CDR2 SQIVND (reference sequence). V was shortened by 6 bases and J by 1 base, with 6 bases between the two germline ends. The CDR3 DNA reads as TGTGCCAGTAGCGGGGTGAACACCGGGGAGCTGTTTTTT. Translating it yields CASSGVNTGELFF.

V gene TRBV7-2 combines with J gene TRBJ2-3; D is possibly TRBD2 (5 bases). The germline V gene encodes CDR1 SGHTA and CDR2 FQGNSA. Between the trimmed V and J ends, which lost 2 bases and 6 bases, there was a span of 18 bases. There are 16 residues in the CDR3. CDR3 sequence: CASSLKPLDSEDTQYF. The CDR3 DNA is TGTGCCAGCAGCTTAAAACCGTTGGACTCGGAGGATACGCAGTATTTT.

The rearrangement joins TRBV9 to TRBJ2-1; 12 bases are shared with TRBD2. The germline gives CDR1 SGDLS, CDR2 YYNGEE. The CDR3 covers 19 residues. Losses at the gene ends were 1 base for V and 0 bases for J; bases not matched to a gene: 8. The CDR3 bases are TGTGCCAGCAGCGTACGGACTAGCGGGAATAGGCCCTCCTACAATGAGCAGTTCTTC. Translated, it gives CASSVRTSGNRPSYNEQFF.

CDR3 protein: CAWRGDSMNTEAFF. Here the CDR3 DNA reads TGTGCCTGGAGAGGGGACTCCATGAACACTGAAGCTTTCTTT. The chain links TRBV30 to TRBJ1-1; tentative D call: TRBD1 (5 bases). The germline CDR1 and CDR2 sequences are GTSNPN and SVGIG (reference sequence). V was shortened by 3 bases and J by 0 bases, with 11 bases between the two germline ends. The CDR3 covers 14 residues.

This chain uses TRBV11-2 with TRBJ1-5; D is uncertain. CDR3 size: 17 residues. The V gene lost 1 base and the J gene lost 3 bases, with 16 bases spanning the gap. Germline V gene lookup returns CDR1 SGHAT and CDR2 FQNNGV. The CDR3 loop reads CASSLGAGPRNNQPQHF. As DNA, the CDR3 is TGTGCCAGCAGCTTAGGGGCGGGTCCACGTAACAATCAGCCCCAGCATTTT.

This clone was picked up a small number of times. This sequence joins TRBV7-9 and TRBJ2-2; weak D call: TRBD1 (6 bases). CDR1 is SEHNR, CDR2 FQNEAQ, per germline (reference sequence). This CDR3 comprises 16 residues. V was shortened by 5 bases and J by 2 bases, with 15 bases between the two germline ends. For the CDR3, the DNA is TGTGCCAGCAGCCAACAGGGTCGGGGTAACACCGGGGAGCTGTTTTTT. Its translation is CASSQQGRGNTGELFF.

V usage is TRBV19 and J usage is TRBJ1-4, with D tentatively TRBD1 (5 bases). Germline CDR1 and CDR2: LNHDA and SQIVND (reference sequence). V lost 7 bases and J 6 bases, leaving 18 bases between the germline ends. The CDR3 totals 15 residues. The CDR3 DNA reads as TGTGCCAGTAATTCTTTGGGGGGAGACGATGAAAAACTGTTTTTT. This gives the protein CASNSLGGDDEKLFF.

The rearrangement links TRBV7-9 to TRBJ2-7; D is uncertain. This CDR3 contains 14 residues. Germline V CDR1 and CDR2: SEHNR, FQNEAQ (reference sequence). Trimming took off 2 bases at V and 2 bases at J, with 10 bases between the two ends. CDR3: CASSLNRRPYEQYV. The CDR3 coding sequence is TGTGCCAGCAGCTTAAACAGAAGGCCCTACGAGCAGTACGTC.

V gene TRBV2 combines with J gene TRBJ2-1; 10 nucleotides agree with TRBD2. The V gene's germline CDR1 is SNHLY and CDR2 FYNNEI. This CDR3 spans 15 amino acids. Trimming removed 6 bases from V and 1 base from J; junction bases left unmatched: 3. The CDR3 region is CASRRTSGSYNEQFF. In nucleotides, the CDR3 is TGTGCCAGCAGACGGACTAGCGGTTCCTACAATGAGCAGTTCTTC. Supplemented by reference TRBV2 and TRBJ2-1, the full variable domain reads EPEVTQTPSHQVTQMGQEVILRCVPISNHLYFYWYRQILGQKVEFLVSFYNNEISEKSEIFDDQFSVERPDGSNFTLKIRSTKLEDSAMYFCASRRTSGSYNEQFFGPGTRLTVL.

This sequence joins TRBV6-1 and TRBJ2-2; 11 nucleotides align to TRBD1. The CDR3 consists of 16 residues. Looked up from germline, CDR1 is MNHNS and CDR2 is SASEGT. V shed 4 bases, J shed 6 bases, and the junction held 7 bases outside the gene matches. The CDR3 sequence: CASSAQGQGAPGELFF. CDR3 bases: TGTGCCAGCAGTGCACAAGGACAGGGGGCCCCCGGGGAGCTGTTTTTT.